Included here is one T cell receptor beta chain sequence, with context. Its antigen is currently unknown. TCRdb's copy holds only in-frame clones and misses some; the assay was immunoSEQ multiplex PCR. Of approximately 28,000 clones in the sample, around four fifths were seen once. The data belong to a study of blood T cell dynamics during melanoma immunotherapy. Study at large: Patients with metastatic melanoma got pembrolizumab or nivolumab-ipilimumab as first-line care.

Notes on the study in general: At W3, later disease-control patients showed bifurcated PBMC repertoire changes, unlike progressors.

Trimming removed 6 bases at V and 5 bases at J, with 14 bases between. Germline CDR1 is MNHEY and CDR2 is SVGAGI. CDR3 length: 13 residues. Described time point: week 3, after first cycle of checkpoint inhibitor. Response was assessed by RECIST 1.1 at 12 weeks, except a couple of rapid progressors. No patient had earlier systemic cancer treatment, concurrent immunosuppressants, or another active cancer. V usage is TRBV6-5 and J usage is TRBJ2-7; D perhaps matches TRBD1 (5 bases). The receptor's source is a human donor with melanoma. This sample comprised blood, obtained from a patient treated with checkpoint blockade. As DNA, the CDR3 is TGTGCCAGCAGCCATCCAGACAGCCACGAGCAGTACTTC. Encoded protein: CASSHPDSHEQYF.